What follows are 24 T cell receptor beta chains derived from one specimen sequenced in a study of shared clonotypes between healthy human individuals. Libraries were prepared by immunoSEQ multiplex PCR; TCRdb keeps only in-frame clonotypes and omits some of them. This sample carries around 990,000 clones, approximately 75% of them seen once, and the ten largest clones take 0.89%. Sequenced input: memory CD4+ T cells from PBMCs. Subset: CD45RA-negative fraction. The receptor set was obtained from a young man in good health. Some clones in this sample may be carry-over from other donors' samples.

This rearrangement joins TRBV28 to TRBJ1-2, with D maybe TRBD1 (6 bases). There are 16 residues in the CDR3. Per the germline V gene, CDR1 is MDHEN and CDR2 is SYDVKM. Trimming removed 6 bases from V and 5 bases from J, with 22 bases in between. The CDR3: CASRGEGQTAGYGYTF. CDR3 bases: TGTGCCAGCAGAGGGGAAGGACAGACCGCTGGGTATGGCTACACCTTC.

V is TRBV10-3 and J is TRBJ2-2, with 14 bases lining up with TRBD2. V dropped 4 bases and J dropped 7; count of bases not matched to a gene: 5. Germline V lookup: CDR1 ENHRY, CDR2 SYGVKD. The CDR3 contains 16 residues. CDR3 coding DNA: TGTGCCATCAGTGGGGGACTAGCGGGAGCGAGCGGGGAGCTGTTTTTT. It encodes CAISGGLAGASGELFF.

In its sample, this clone was seen once. The rearrangement joins TRBV7-2 to TRBJ2-7; D ambiguous. From germline, CDR1 is SGHTA and CDR2 FQGNSA. With 4 bases removed from V and 6 bases from J, the gap between germline ends came to 13 bases. CDR3 length: 13 amino acids. The CDR3 protein is CASSWGTFAEQYF. CDR3 nucleotides: TGTGCCAGCAGCTGGGGTACTTTCGCCGAGCAGTACTTC.

This clone has a single count. The same CDR3 also results from other DNA sequences found in this sample. V gene TRBV28 combines with J gene TRBJ2-2, with D perhaps matching TRBD2 (5 bases). V was shortened by 4 bases and J by 0 bases, with 9 bases between the two germline ends. CDR1 is MDHEN, CDR2 SYDVKM, per germline. CDR3 size: 15 residues. CDR3 region: CASSSPGSNTGELFF. The CDR3 DNA is TGTGCCAGCAGTTCCCCGGGATCGAACACCGGGGAGCTGTTTTTT.

This clone was seen a single time. The chain carries TRBV18 and TRBJ2-1; D possibly matches TRBD1 or TRBD2 (5 bases each). From germline, CDR1 is KGHSH and CDR2 LQKENI. V lost 3 bases and J lost 16, with 13 bases in between. The CDR3 loop spans 11 amino acids. CDR3 bases: TGTGCCAGCTCACCCTCCGGGACGTACTTCTTC. This translates into CASSPSGTYFF.

The chain couples TRBV18 to TRBJ1-2, with a tentative D call TRBD1 (6 bases). This CDR3 spans 14 amino acids. Germline lookup yields CDR1 KGHSH and CDR2 LQKENI. With 6 bases removed from V and 4 bases from J, the gap between germline ends came to 15 bases. The CDR3 nucleotides are TGTGCCAGCTCCCCGCGGGGGCGCGGCTATGGCTACACCTTC. It specifies CASSPRGRGYGYTF.

This clone came up once. This chain joins TRBV6-1 and TRBJ2-1, with D hard to call. The CDR3 spans 12 residues. The germline CDR1 and CDR2 sequences are MNHNS and SASEGT. V was cut by 8 bases and J by 3 bases, with 8 bases left in between. In DNA form, the CDR3 reads TGTGCCAGCGTGGCCAACTACAATGAGCAGTTCTTC. Translating gives CASVANYNEQFF.

This clone was observed a few times. The chain uses TRBV11-3 and TRBJ2-5; 11 nucleotides agree with TRBD2. Germline lookup yields CDR1 SGHNT and CDR2 YENEEA. The CDR3 consists of 16 residues. V was pared by 5 bases and J by 1 base, with 6 bases of the junction left unmatched. CDR3: CASSPGTSGPQETQYF. CDR3 nucleotide sequence: TGTGCCAGCAGCCCGGGGACTAGCGGACCCCAAGAGACCCAGTACTTC.

The chain combines TRBV28 with TRBJ2-7; D unresolved. The CDR3 runs to 12 residues. V lost 6 bases to trimming and J lost 6 bases, with 12 bases between them. The germline gives CDR1 MDHEN, CDR2 SYDVKM. DNA of the CDR3: TGTGCCAGCAGGTCCCCTTATGCCGAGCAGTACTTC. Protein: CASRSPYAEQYF.

The genes are TRBV6-5 and TRBJ1-3; D unresolved. The ends were cut back, 5 bases at V and 0 bases at J, with 11 bases in the middle. Germline CDR1 MNHEY, CDR2 SVGAGI. CDR3 size: 15 residues. The CDR3 DNA sequence: TGTGCCAGCAGTGCCGGACGGGGCTCTGGAAACACCATATATTTT. It specifies CASSAGRGSGNTIYF.

V is TRBV28 and J is TRBJ1-1; the match to TRBD1 covers 10 bases. CDR1 and CDR2 from the germline V gene are MDHEN and SYDVKM. Trimming removed 10 bases from V and 6 bases from J; junction bases left unmatched: 14. This CDR3 contains 15 residues. CDR3 protein: CAILQRQGAGAEAFF. The CDR3 DNA follows: TGTGCCATCTTGCAAAGACAGGGGGCAGGCGCTGAAGCTTTCTTT.

Concerning this clone: The junction and the germline gene differ at one end; a read error may be behind it. Other DNA sequences in this sample translate to the same CDR3. This chain uses TRBV2 with TRBJ1-1; 10 positions match TRBD1. Germline V gene sequence: CDR1 SNHLY, CDR2 FYNNEI. The CDR3 runs 13 residues. CDR3: CASSELGQGMAFF. The CDR3 nucleotides are TGCGCCAGCAGTGAGTTGGGACAGGGGATGGCTTTCTTT.

This rearrangement joins TRBV5-1 to TRBJ2-1, with 7 bases matching TRBD1. Germline V lookup: CDR1 SGHRS, CDR2 YFSETQ. Germline trimming cut 4 bases from V and 9 bases from J; bases unmatched to any gene: 13. This CDR3 spans 15 amino acids. CDR3 nucleotides: TGCGCCAGCAGCCTATCGGCGACAGGGTATGGTGAGCAGTTCTTC. This sequence encodes CASSLSATGYGEQFF.

V usage is TRBV28 and J usage is TRBJ2-3; D perhaps matches TRBD2 (6 bases). The CDR3 has 14 amino acids. Trimming shortened V by 5 bases and J by 0 bases, and 9 bases separated the two germline ends. Germline loops: CDR1 MDHEN, CDR2 SYDVKM. This chain's CDR3 is CASSQGTSTDTQYF. CDR3 nucleotide sequence: TGTGCCAGCAGTCAAGGGACTAGCACAGATACGCAGTATTTT. Full variable domain (outside the CDR3, taken from reference TRBV28 and TRBJ2-3): DVKVTQSSRYLVKRTGEKVFLECVQDMDHENMFWYRQDPGLGLRLIYFSYDVKMKEKGDIPEGYSVSREKKERFSLILESASTNQTSMYLCASSQGTSTDTQYFGPGTRLTVL.

This chain connects TRBV7-6 to TRBJ2-2; tentatively, D is TRBD1 (5 bases). This CDR3 contains 15 residues. V gave up 5 bases and J gave up 4 bases, with 14 bases separating them. Germline V CDR1 and CDR2: SGHVS, FNYEAQ. The CDR3 loop reads CASSLRQGVTGELFF. CDR3 DNA sequence: TGTGCCAGCAGCCTCCGACAAGGGGTCACCGGGGAGCTGTTTTTT.

The J gene is TRBJ2-2, the V gene TRBV7-9, with a tentative D call TRBD1 (7 bases). Trimming took off 3 bases at V and 1 base at J, with 12 bases between the two ends. The CDR3 is 16 amino acids. From germline, CDR1 is SEHNR and CDR2 FQNEAQ (reference sequence). The CDR3 spells CASSLTRTGNTGELFF. CDR3 DNA: TGTGCCAGCAGCTTGACTAGGACAGGGAACACCGGGGAGCTGTTTTTT.

The chain combines TRBV19 with TRBJ2-1; D might be TRBD2 (5 bases). The CDR3 contains 16 residues. V lost 8 bases and J lost 4, with 21 bases in between. Germline V lookup: CDR1 LNHDA, CDR2 SQIVND (reference sequence). The CDR3 nucleotides read TGTGCCAGTGAAAGGACGGCTAGCCCACGTTACAATGAGCAGTTCTTC. Encoded protein: CASERTASPRYNEQFF.

The V call is TRBV10-2, the J call TRBJ1-1; D possibly corresponds to TRBD1 (6 bases). V lost 4 bases to trimming and J lost 5 bases, with 11 bases between them. Germline V lookup: CDR1 WSHSY, CDR2 SAAADI. The CDR3 totals 13 residues. The CDR3 loop is CASSVQGWTEAFF. DNA for the CDR3: TGCGCCAGCAGTGTGCAGGGGTGGACTGAAGCTTTCTTT.

The rearrangement links TRBV4-2 to TRBJ2-1, with D possibly called TRBD1 or TRBD2 (5 bases each). V lost 0 bases to trimming and J lost 5 bases, with 14 bases between them. The CDR3 spans 16 residues. The germline V gene has CDR1 LGHNA and CDR2 YNFKEQ. The CDR3 loop reads CASSQETGMGHNEQFF. The CDR3, as DNA: TGTGCCAGCAGCCAAGAAACGGGGATGGGGCACAATGAGCAGTTCTTC.

The J gene is TRBJ1-5, the V gene TRBV15, with D possibly being TRBD1 (6 bases). Germline lookup yields CDR1 LNHNV and CDR2 YYDKDF (reference sequence). The CDR3 extends over 17 amino acids. The V gene lost 0 bases and the J gene lost 4 bases, with 16 bases spanning the gap. In DNA form, the CDR3 reads TGTGCCACCAGCAGAGATCGTAGTCGGCAGGGGAATCAGCCCCAGCATTTT. Its translation is CATSRDRSRQGNQPQHF.

This sequence joins TRBV11-1 and TRBJ2-3, with TRBD2 matching over 10 bases. Per the germline V gene, CDR1 is SGHAT and CDR2 is FQDESV (reference sequence). The junction had 7 bases not matched to a gene; V was cut back by 0 bases and J by 1 base. The CDR3 has 18 residues. Here the CDR3 reads CASSLAKLAGPRTDTQYF. CDR3 coding DNA: TGTGCCAGCAGCTTAGCAAAACTAGCGGGGCCACGCACAGATACGCAGTATTTT.

The chain has TRBV11-2 and TRBJ2-7; tentative D call: TRBD1 (6 bases). The CDR3 is 14 residues long. The germline CDR1 and CDR2 sequences are SGHAT and FQNNGV. V dropped 0 bases and J dropped 4 bases, with 10 bases sitting between them. This CDR3 is CASSLERQGYEQYF. The CDR3 DNA follows: TGTGCCAGCAGCTTAGAACGTCAGGGGTACGAGCAGTACTTC.

The chain recombines TRBV7-8 with TRBJ1-4, with D maybe TRBD1 (6 bases). The CDR3 has 14 amino acids. Trimming left V 1 base short and J 8 bases short, with 11 bases between. CDR1 and CDR2 (germline): SGHVS, FQNEAQ. CDR3 region: CASSLGGAEEKLFF. In DNA, the CDR3 is TGTGCCAGCAGCTTAGGGGGGGCAGAGGAAAAACTGTTTTTT.

The chain combines TRBV6-1 with TRBJ2-7; TRBD2 aligns across 8 bases. The length of the CDR3 is 13 residues. The V and J ends lost 7 bases and 3 bases, in that order; junction bases with no gene match: 5. The germline gives CDR1 MNHNS, CDR2 SASEGT. The CDR3 spells CASISSGYYEQYF. DNA for the CDR3: TGTGCCAGCATATCTAGCGGGTACTACGAGCAGTACTTC.